The entry below describes one T cell receptor beta chain. Its antigen is unknown. It has no much larger one-base neighbor in the sample; base qualities were not kept. What the time point label conveys for this sample: baseline, week 1 (first vaccination visit). The treatment or condition label, read with the paper, signifies: pre-vaccination baseline after standard-of-care therapy. Newly diagnosed WHO grade 3 or 4 IDH1-mutant astrocytomas showing loss of nuclear ATRX were present in the donors. The samples were drawn from NOA16, a multicentre, single-arm, open-label phase I trial in Germany that tested a mutant IDH1 peptide vaccine in humans for the first time. Visit V03 blood draws served as the baseline sample for immunogenicity testing. Genomic DNA for TCRB sequencing was extracted from EDTA blood using the DNeasy Blood and Tissue Kit. The CDR3 numbers 14 residues from cysteine through phenylalanine. Only CDR3 DNA remains: 42 bases, in frame from the first base. CDR1 LNHNV and CDR2 YYDKDF are derived from the germline V gene (reference sequence). Trimming removed 0 bases from V and 9 bases from J; the gene matches leave 7 bases unexplained.

Libraries came from the immunoSEQ multiplex PCR assay. The hsTCRB Kit was used according to the manufacturer's protocol to amplify rearranged TCR beta chain sequences. An Illumina MiSeq was used to sequence the TCRB libraries. The authors' pipeline ran thus. Demultiplexing, trimming and gene mapping were performed with the kit vendor's proprietary platform. The table comes from immuneACCESS by way of TCRdb, which keeps in-frame sequences with V and J called. Part of the clones is missing from these tables; in studies checked, under half for an unresolved V gene and the rest for unknown reasons. Clone size and the V and J calls come from that table; the DNA yielded D and trimming. A total of under 90,000 clones appear in this sample, roughly 78% of them only once. Roughly 8% of the sample is taken by the ten largest. This record belongs to a study of a mutant IDH1 vaccine in newly diagnosed glioma (dated by TCRdb to about 2021). Context from the whole study: Of the approximately 35 treated patients, approximately 62% were male and roughly 40% were female, and a mean age of roughly 37 years was recorded. Prior to enrollment, patients had been given standard therapy consisting of radiotherapy alone, temozolomide alone, or radiochemotherapy with temozolomide, with the combination given to most patients. Peripheral blood samples were drawn at six visits, namely V03 (baseline), V05, V07, V10, V12 and V13. Longitudinal TCRB deep sequencing was performed for 20 to 25 treated patients wherever samples were available for exploratory analyses. Study-level results and caveats: Immune responses induced by the vaccine were seen in 90% to 95% of patients across multiple MHC alleles. Changes in the top peripheral T cell clonotypes picked up by TCRB sequencing did not appear to be linked to pseudoprogression. The authors noted that analyses of patient blood samples could not be reproduced because of sample limitations. Availability determined which PBMC samples were chosen for TCRB deep sequencing.

This clonotype was sampled from a man over 45 with glioma. The sample here was PBMCs, taken from a glioma patient treated with radiotherapy, temozolomide or both. The chain was built from TRBV15 and TRBJ1-2, and 7 junction bases match TRBD1. The CDR3 is CATSRDGRGGRYTF. The bases read TGTGCCACCAGCAGAGATGGCAGGGGGGGACGCTACACCTTC. Full variable domain (CDR3 extended with the reference TRBV15 and TRBJ1-2 proteins): DAMVIQNPRYQVTQFGKPVTLSCSQTLNHNVMYWYQQKSSQAPKLLFHYYDKDFNNEADTPDNFQSRRPNTSFCFLDIRSPGLGDTAMYLCATSRDGRGGRYTFGSGTRLTVV.